This paragraph covers one TCR beta chain sequence. Its antigen is as yet unknown. The split of CD4+ cells yielded CD45RA+ naive and CD45RA-negative memory subsets. Each subset's genomic DNA was split evenly across several immunoSEQ plates. Repertoires were generated with immunoSEQ multiplex PCR, while TCRdb's copy carries only in-frame clones and drops some. The sample records millions of clones, roughly 92% being singletons. This entry comes from a study of shared clonotypes between healthy human individuals. Findings and caveats of the study: Unshared clonotypes carried lower generation probabilities than those common to all four donors.

Germline CDR1 reads PRHDT; CDR2 reads FYEKMQ (reference sequence). The CDR3 spans 14 residues. V was clipped by 3 bases and J by 4 bases, with 9 bases between them. This clonotype was sampled from a man younger than 35 in good health. The chain uses TRBV13 and TRBJ1-4; maybe TRBD1 (6 bases). The sequenced sample consisted of naive CD4+ T cells sorted from blood. The subset here: CD45RA+ positively selected. This CDR3 is CASSFGQLNEKLFF. DNA of the CDR3: TGTGCCAGCAGCTTCGGACAGCTTAATGAAAAACTGTTTTTT.